The 13 T cell receptor beta chains listed next were all sequenced from one sample in a study of PD-L1 blockade in urothelial cancer. TCRdb's copy holds only in-frame clones and misses some; the assay was immunoSEQ multiplex PCR. The table shows some 29,000 clones, with over 75% occurring only once. The material was PBMCs, obtained around atezolizumab (anti-PD-L1) treatment. These receptors were collected from a man aged 45-65 years with urothelial cancer.

The chain has TRBV9 and TRBJ2-3, with D hard to call. The germline V gene has CDR1 SGDLS and CDR2 YYNGEE. The CDR3 spans 15 residues. Trimming shortened V by 4 bases and J by 0 bases, and 12 bases separated the two germline ends. The CDR3 DNA reads as TGTGCCAGCAGCCCATGGGCCTCCAGCACAGATACGCAGTATTTT. Translating gives CASSPWASSTDTQYF.

This chain uses TRBV7-9 with TRBJ1-1; D is possibly TRBD1 (6 bases). The CDR3 runs to 14 residues. Between the trimmed V and J ends, which lost 5 bases and 6 bases, there was a span of 16 bases. Germline loops: CDR1 SEHNR, CDR2 FQNEAQ (reference sequence). CDR3 loop: CASSDFSRGAEAFF. The CDR3 nucleotides are TGTGCCAGCAGCGACTTCTCCAGGGGCGCTGAAGCTTTCTTT.

The chain carries TRBV2 and TRBJ2-1; 10 bases map to TRBD2. Germline V gene sequence: CDR1 SNHLY, CDR2 FYNNEI. The V and J ends lost 3 bases and 7 bases, in that order; junction bases with no gene match: 6. This CDR3 region has 15 residues. CDR3 region: CASSDGSGRRNEQFF. As DNA, the CDR3 is TGTGCCAGCAGTGATGGTAGCGGGAGGCGGAATGAGCAGTTCTTC.

This sequence joins TRBV5-4 and TRBJ2-7; unclear D gene. The CDR3 runs 15 residues. The V and J ends lost 4 bases and 2 bases respectively, with 16 bases between them. The V gene's germline CDR1 is SGHNT and CDR2 YYREEE (reference sequence). The CDR3 region has the DNA TGTGCCAGCAGCCTCTTGACACCTGGAACCTACGAGCAGTACTTC. Residues: CASSLLTPGTYEQYF.

The DNA of the CDR3 is TGTGCCAGTAGTATTGGACAGGGTAACCACGAGCAGTACTTC. Translated, it gives CASSIGQGNHEQYF. J is TRBJ2-7 and V is TRBV19; TRBD1 aligns across 8 bases. The germline CDR1 and CDR2 sequences are LNHDA and SQIVND (reference sequence). J gave up 5 bases and V 3 bases, and 6 bases lay outside the gene matches. The CDR3 consists of 14 residues.

The rearrangement joins TRBV18 to TRBJ1-2; 7 bases are shared with TRBD1. Germline CDR1 reads KGHSH; CDR2 reads LQKENI. J gave up 1 base and V 6 bases, and 5 bases lay outside the gene matches. The CDR3 is 14 residues long. In DNA form, the CDR3 reads TGTGCCAGCTCCGCGGGACAGAATAACTATGGCTACACCTTC. This translates into CASSAGQNNYGYTF.

This clone came up a few times. The rearrangement links TRBV2 to TRBJ2-7; a weak D match, TRBD2 (5 bases). The V end lost 10 bases, the J end lost 2 bases, and 21 bases lay between the germline ends. CDR3 length equals 15 residues. Germline lookup yields CDR1 SNHLY and CDR2 FYNNEI. The CDR3 loop reads CATNDPWTGTYEQYF. CDR3 coding DNA: TGTGCCACCAACGATCCTTGGACGGGGACCTACGAGCAGTACTTC.

This chain links TRBV7-3 with TRBJ2-2, with 7 bases matching TRBD2. Looked up from germline, CDR1 is SGHTA and CDR2 is FQGTGA. This CDR3 has 18 residues. The V gene end was trimmed by 2 bases and the J gene end by 1 base; junction bases not matched to a gene: 10. The CDR3 nucleotides are TGTGCCAGCAGCTTACGGGGTGTTGGCGGGGGGAACACCGGGGAGCTGTTTTTT. Amino acids: CASSLRGVGGGNTGELFF.

The chain couples TRBV7-9 to TRBJ2-5; 16 nucleotides match TRBD2. Losses at the gene ends were 7 bases for V and 1 base for J; bases not matched to a gene: 9. The CDR3 totals 18 residues. The germline V gene has CDR1 SEHNR and CDR2 FQNEAQ (reference sequence). CDR3 DNA sequence: TGTGCCAGCACTCTAGGAGGGACTAGCGGGAGGGCCCAAGAGACCCAGTACTTC. Translated, it gives CASTLGGTSGRAQETQYF.

The gene calls are TRBV5-4 and TRBJ2-5; D gene ambiguous. The CDR3 has 14 amino acids. The germline V gene has CDR1 SGHNT and CDR2 YYREEE (reference sequence). Trimming pared 3 bases from V and 1 base from J, leaving 10 bases between. The DNA of the CDR3 is TGTGCCAGCAGCTCGAGACAACTCCAAGAGACCCAGTACTTC. Translating gives CASSSRQLQETQYF.

The chain uses TRBV27 and TRBJ2-7; D is perhaps TRBD2 (8 bases). The CDR3 contains 16 residues. The germline gives CDR1 MNHEY, CDR2 SMNVEV (reference sequence). The V end lost 0 bases, the J end lost 5 bases, and 17 bases lay between the germline ends. The CDR3 region has the DNA TGTGCCAGCAGTTTATCCGGGAGGGGGCCCCTCCACGAGCAGTACTTC. It is translated as CASSLSGRGPLHEQYF.

The rearrangement joins TRBV25-1 to TRBJ1-2; weak D call: TRBD1 (5 bases). This CDR3 has 13 amino acids. Deletions cut 1 base from V and 8 bases from J, with 11 bases between. Germline-derived CDR1 and CDR2 are MGHDK and SYGVNS. For the CDR3, the DNA is TGTGCCAGCAGTGAATGGGGCAGGACGGGCTACACCTTC. It yields the protein CASSEWGRTGYTF.

On this clone: Since no conserved phenylalanine or tryptophan closes the CDR3, a read error is the likely cause. The DNA is omitted, as the CDR3 cannot be located on it reliably, and the CDR3 follows TCRdb's listing. This chain links TRBV15 with TRBJ2-7; TRBD2 was called by the table and not checked on the DNA. CDR1 is LNHNV, CDR2 YYDKDF, per germline (reference sequence). From its first to its last residue, the CDR3 has 14 amino acids. The CDR3 loop reads CATSRGGLAGVRSL.